The TCR beta chain under discussion was sequenced for a study of T cell repertoires in cytomegalovirus infection. Study in general: Carrying CMV and the relevant HLA type showed in public TCR beta signatures.

Germline assignment: CDR1 DFQATT and CDR2 SNEGSKA (reference sequence). V lost 5 bases, J lost 4 bases, and 8 bases stayed unmatched. This CDR3 has 14 residues. Each CDR3 protein is one row after TCRdb ran MiXCR on the reads. Of about 280,000 distinct CDR3 sequences in the sample, under 25% were seen once. A note on this clonotype: Its antigen is not identified.

The chain joins TRBV20-1 to TRBJ2-1, with TRBD2 matching over 7 bases. This sequence was found in a human donor in good health (CMV status not recorded). Some clones in this sample may be carry-over from other donors' samples. Material: cultured PBMCs, obtained from culture after CMV antigen stimulation. The chain's CDR3 is CSAARAGDYNEQFF. In nucleotides, the CDR3 is TGCAGTGCTGCCCGGGCGGGAGATTACAATGAGCAGTTCTTC.